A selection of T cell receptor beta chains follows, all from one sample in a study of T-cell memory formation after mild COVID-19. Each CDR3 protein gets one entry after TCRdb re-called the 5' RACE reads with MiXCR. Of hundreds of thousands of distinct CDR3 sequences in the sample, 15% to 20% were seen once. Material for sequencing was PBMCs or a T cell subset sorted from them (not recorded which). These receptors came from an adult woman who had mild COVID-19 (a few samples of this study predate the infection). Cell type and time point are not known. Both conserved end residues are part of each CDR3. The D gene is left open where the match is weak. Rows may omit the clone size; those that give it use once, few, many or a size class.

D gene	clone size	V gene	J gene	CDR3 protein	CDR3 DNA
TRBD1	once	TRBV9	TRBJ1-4	CASSGQGASNEKLFF	TGTGCCAGCAGCGGACAGGGGGCCTCTAATGAAAAACTGTTTTTT
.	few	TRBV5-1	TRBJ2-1	CASSLNGDSYNEQFF	TGCGCCAGCAGCTTGAACGGGGACTCCTACAATGAGCAGTTCTTC
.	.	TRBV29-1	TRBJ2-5	CSVETGWGYQETQYF	TGCAGCGTTGAAACGGGTTGGGGGTACCAAGAGACCCAGTACTTC
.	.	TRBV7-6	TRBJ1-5	CASSPSGGYQPQHF	TGTGCCAGCAGCCCATCGGGAGGGTATCAGCCCCAGCATTTT
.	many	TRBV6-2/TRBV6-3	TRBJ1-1	CASSYSGGTEAFF	TGTGCCAGCAGTTATTCGGGGGGCACTGAAGCTTTCTTT
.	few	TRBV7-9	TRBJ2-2	CASPRIANTGELFF	TGTGCCAGCCCCCGTATCGCGAACACCGGGGAGCTGTTTTTT
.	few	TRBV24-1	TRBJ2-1	CATGGAEQFF	TGTGCCACCGGGGGAGCTGAGCAGTTCTTC
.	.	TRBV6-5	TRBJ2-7	CASSYFLGGRGNEQYF	TGTGCCAGCAGTTACTTCCTGGGGGGCCGGGGGAACGAGCAGTACTTC
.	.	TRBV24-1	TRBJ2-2	CATSDWGGQNTGELFF	TGTGCCACCAGTGATTGGGGGGGGCAGAACACCGGGGAGCTGTTTTTT
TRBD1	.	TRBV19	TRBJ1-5	CASSKKGQAGGQPQHF	TGTGCCAGTAGTAAAAAGGGACAGGCCGGAGGCCAGCCCCAGCATTTT
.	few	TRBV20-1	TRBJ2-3	CSARARLFDTQYF	TGCAGTGCTAGAGCCAGGCTCTTCGATACGCAGTATTTT
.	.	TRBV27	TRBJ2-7	CASSLMASGKKLYEQYF	TGTGCCAGCAGTTTAATGGCCTCCGGCAAGAAACTCTACGAGCAGTACTTC
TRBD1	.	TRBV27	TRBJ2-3	CASSSKTGGWDTQYF	TGTGCCAGCAGTTCTAAGACAGGGGGGTGGGATACGCAGTATTTT
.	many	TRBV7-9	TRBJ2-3	CASSGRQVSTDTQYF	TGTGCCAGCAGCGGCCGTCAGGTTAGCACAGATACGCAGTATTTT
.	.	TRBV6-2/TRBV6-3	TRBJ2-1	CASSYDRTNEQFF	TGTGCCAGCAGTTACGACAGGACTAATGAGCAGTTCTTC
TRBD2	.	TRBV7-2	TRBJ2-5	CASSLMAGVGETQYF	TGTGCCAGCAGCTTAATGGCGGGAGTTGGTGAGACCCAGTACTTC
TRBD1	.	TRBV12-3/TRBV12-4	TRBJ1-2	CASSSDGTGIGGYTF	TGTGCCAGCAGTTCGGACGGGACAGGGATCGGTGGCTACACCTTC
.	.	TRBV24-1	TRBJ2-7	CATSLGDYEQYF	TGTGCCACCAGTCTCGGCGACTACGAGCAGTACTTC
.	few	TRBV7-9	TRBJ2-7	CASSASGGGYEQYF	TGTGCCAGCAGCGCCTCGGGGGGCGGATACGAGCAGTACTTC
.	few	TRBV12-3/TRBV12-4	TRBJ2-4	CASSLSVWERNIQYF	TGTGCCAGCAGTTTGTCTGTGTGGGAAAGAAACATTCAGTACTTC
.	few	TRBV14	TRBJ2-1	CASSQGWDEQFF	TGTGCCAGCAGCCAAGGCTGGGATGAGCAGTTCTTC
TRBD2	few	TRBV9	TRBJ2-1	CASSVGGFGGADNEQFF	TGTGCCAGCAGCGTAGGTGGATTCGGGGGGGCGGACAATGAGCAGTTCTTC
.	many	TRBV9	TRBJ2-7	CASSVRPGLPWGEQYF	TGTGCCAGCAGCGTTCGCCCGGGACTCCCTTGGGGAGAGCAGTACTTC
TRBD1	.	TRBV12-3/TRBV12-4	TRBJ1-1	CASSWDRGRSNTEAFF	TGTGCCAGCAGTTGGGACAGGGGTAGATCGAACACTGAAGCTTTCTTT
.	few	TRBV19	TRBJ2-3	CASRTGTLLSTDTQYF	TGTGCCAGTAGGACCGGGACTTTGCTTAGCACAGATACGCAGTATTTT
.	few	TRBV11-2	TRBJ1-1	CASSSRRTDEAFF	TGTGCCAGCAGCTCACGACGAACGGATGAAGCTTTCTTT
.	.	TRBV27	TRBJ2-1	CASRPGQTYNEQFF	TGTGCCAGCAGGCCCGGCCAGACCTACAATGAGCAGTTCTTC
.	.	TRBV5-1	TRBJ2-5	CASKEHNYDETQYF	TGCGCCAGCAAGGAACACAATTACGACGAGACCCAGTACTTC
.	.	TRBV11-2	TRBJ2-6	CASRGWANVLTF	TGTGCCAGCCGAGGTTGGGCCAACGTCCTGACTTTC
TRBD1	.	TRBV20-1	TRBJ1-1	CSAWQGASDSPEAFF	TGCAGTGCTTGGCAGGGGGCGAGCGATAGCCCTGAAGCTTTCTTT
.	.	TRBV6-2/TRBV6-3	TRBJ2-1	CASRQDRQALYNEQFF	TGTGCCAGCAGACAAGACCGACAGGCATTATACAATGAGCAGTTCTTC
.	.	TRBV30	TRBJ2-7	CAWSVSFWDTGDEQYF	TGTGCCTGGAGTGTATCTTTTTGGGACACTGGGGACGAGCAGTACTTC
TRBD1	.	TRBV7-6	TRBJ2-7	CASSLNAEPGQGALREQYF	TGTGCCAGCAGCTTAAACGCAGAACCGGGACAGGGGGCTCTACGGGAGCAGTACTTC
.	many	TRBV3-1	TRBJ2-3	CASSQGTDTQYF	TGTGCCAGCAGCCAGGGAACAGATACGCAGTATTTT
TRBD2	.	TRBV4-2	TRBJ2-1	CASSPGTSGVVSYNEQFF	TGTGCCAGCAGCCCAGGGACTAGCGGGGTTGTCTCCTACAATGAGCAGTTCTTC
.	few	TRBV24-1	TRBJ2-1	CATSDRQGPFYNEQFF	TGTGCCACCAGTGACCGTCAGGGGCCTTTCTACAATGAGCAGTTCTTC
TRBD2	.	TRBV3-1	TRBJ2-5	CASSPTLPGRAVETQYF	TGTGCCAGCAGCCCGACCCTCCCCGGGAGGGCCGTGGAGACCCAGTACTTC
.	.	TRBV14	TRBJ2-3	CASSHFGGDTQYF	TGTGCCAGCAGCCACTTTGGGGGAGATACGCAGTATTTT
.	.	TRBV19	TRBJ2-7	CASSTPGGSSYEQYF	TGTGCCAGTAGCACTCCAGGGGGGAGCTCCTACGAGCAGTACTTC
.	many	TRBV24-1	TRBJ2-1	CATSDLEVDWGEQFF	TGTGCCACCAGTGATTTGGAGGTCGATTGGGGTGAGCAGTTCTTC
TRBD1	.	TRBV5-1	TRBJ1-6	CASSLEAVGDRNNSPLHF	TGCGCCAGCAGCTTGGAAGCGGTCGGGGACAGAAATAATTCACCCCTCCACTTT
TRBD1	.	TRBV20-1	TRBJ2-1	CSAGDRGAYNEQFF	TGCAGTGCTGGGGACAGGGGGGCCTACAATGAGCAGTTCTTC
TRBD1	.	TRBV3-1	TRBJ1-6	CASSQDWGQGYTSPLHF	TGTGCCAGCAGCCAAGATTGGGGACAGGGCTATACTTCACCCCTCCACTTT
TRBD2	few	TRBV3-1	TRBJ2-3	CASRQNRTSGSTDTQYF	TGTGCCAGCAGGCAAAACAGGACTAGCGGAAGCACAGATACGCAGTATTTT
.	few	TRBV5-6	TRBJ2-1	CASSAGVRENEQFF	TGTGCCAGCAGCGCCGGTGTCAGGGAGAATGAGCAGTTCTTC